What follows are 22 T cell receptor beta chains derived from one specimen sequenced in a study of blood T cell repertoires in COVID-19. Produced via immunoSEQ multiplex PCR; TCRdb's table is partial and in-frame only. The data show a few hundred thousand clones, with roughly 89% seen just once and more than 3.5% held by the top ten. Material for sequencing was PBMCs or T cells enriched from blood (not recorded which). The receptors originated from a woman aged 25 to 39 who had recovered from COVID-19.

The rearrangement joins TRBV28 to TRBJ1-5; 7 bases match TRBD1. The V segment lost 3 bases and the J segment 3 bases; nucleotides outside the gene matches: 5. The CDR3 length is 15 residues. CDR1 is MDHEN, CDR2 SYDVKM, per germline. Here the CDR3 reads CASSLTDRLNQPQHF. DNA for the CDR3: TGTGCCAGCAGTTTGACGGACAGGCTCAATCAGCCCCAGCATTTT.

V gene TRBV2 combines with J gene TRBJ2-3; a weak D match, TRBD2 (6 bases). The CDR3 has 18 residues. Trimming took 5 bases from V and 2 from J, leaving 23 bases between them. Germline-derived CDR1 and CDR2 are SNHLY and FYNNEI. The CDR3: CASSPLILGGINTDTQYF. DNA for the CDR3: TGTGCCAGCAGTCCCCTGATTCTGGGCGGGATCAACACAGATACGCAGTATTTT. The full variable domain, completed using reference TRBV2 and TRBJ2-3, is EPEVTQTPSHQVTQMGQEVILRCVPISNHLYFYWYRQILGQKVEFLVSFYNNEISEKSEIFDDQFSVERPDGSNFTLKIRSTKLEDSAMYFCASSPLILGGINTDTQYFGPGTRLTVL.

The chain recombines TRBV7-2 with TRBJ1-2; the D gene is possibly TRBD1 (6 bases). The V end lost 5 bases, the J end lost 0 bases, and 13 bases lay between the germline ends. This CDR3 region has 15 residues. CDR1 and CDR2 from the germline V gene are SGHTA and FQGNSA. The CDR3 spells CASSLRDMTNYGYTF. The CDR3 DNA reads TGTGCCAGCAGCCTCCGGGACATGACTAACTATGGCTACACCTTC.

V gene TRBV28 combines with J gene TRBJ2-7; D is unclear. The V gene's germline CDR1 is MDHEN and CDR2 SYDVKM. The CDR3 totals 11 residues. With 7 bases removed from V and 2 bases from J, the gap between germline ends came to 6 bases. The CDR3 DNA reads TGTGCCAGCACCCGTACCTACGAGCAGTACTTC. It is translated as CASTRTYEQYF.

The chain uses TRBV12-5 and TRBJ1-4; TRBD1 is a possible D gene (6 bases). The ends were cut back, 8 bases at V and 5 bases at J, with 12 bases in the middle. The CDR3 length is 13 residues. Germline V gene lookup returns CDR1 LGHNT and CDR2 FRNRAP. The CDR3 loop is CASPRGGNEKLFF. In DNA, the CDR3 is TGTGCTAGTCCCCGGGGGGGCAATGAAAAACTGTTTTTT.

The genes are TRBV13 and TRBJ1-2; TRBD1 aligns across 10 bases. V was pared by 10 bases and J by 8 bases, with 4 bases of the junction left unmatched. This CDR3 contains 11 residues. The germline V gene has CDR1 PRHDT and CDR2 FYEKMQ (reference sequence). The CDR3 region is CAKGQGDGYTF. CDR3 sequence (DNA): TGTGCCAAAGGACAGGGGGACGGCTACACCTTC.

The CDR3 here is CASRTGAEAFF. The CDR3 DNA follows: TGTGCCAGTAGGACAGGGGCTGAAGCTTTCTTT. This chain uses TRBV19 with TRBJ1-1; 8 bases match TRBD1. Per the germline V gene, CDR1 is LNHDA and CDR2 is SQIVND (reference sequence). This CDR3 is 11 amino acids long. V shed 6 bases and J 6 bases; nucleotides not matched to a gene: 0.

The rearrangement joins TRBV14 to TRBJ1-2, with 7 positions matching TRBD1. From germline, CDR1 is SGHDN and CDR2 FVKESK. Trimming cost V 5 bases and J 3 bases; bases outside gene matches: 9. The CDR3 totals 15 residues. The CDR3 region has the DNA TGTGCCAGCAGCACAGGGGCTTCGGTATACTATGGCTACACCTTC. Translating gives CASSTGASVYYGYTF.

The chain couples TRBV9 to TRBJ2-7; 7 bases fit TRBD1. CDR1 is SGDLS, CDR2 YYNGEE, per germline. CDR3 length equals 12 residues. V shed 4 bases and J 4 bases; nucleotides not matched to a gene: 2. The CDR3 region has the DNA TGTGCCAGCAGCCCGGGACAGTACGAGCAGTACTTC. As protein: CASSPGQYEQYF.

This clone appeared a few times. The chain links TRBV30 to TRBJ2-5, with D perhaps TRBD2 (5 bases). The CDR3 sequence is 13 residues long. V dropped 2 bases and J dropped 5 bases, with 12 bases sitting between them. The germline CDR1 and CDR2 sequences are GTSNPN and SVGIG (reference sequence). The CDR3: CAWSFRGRETQYF. The DNA of the CDR3 is TGTGCCTGGAGTTTCCGCGGGCGGGAGACCCAGTACTTC.

The rearrangement links TRBV3-1 (or the pseudogene TRBV3-2) to TRBJ2-5; D uncertain. Germline V gene sequence: CDR1 LGHDT, CDR2 YNNKEL (reference sequence). The CDR3 covers 14 residues. V gave up 2 bases and J gave up 4 bases, with 11 bases separating them. CDR3 loop: CASSQPPGAETQYF. The CDR3 bases are TGTGCCAGCAGCCAACCGCCGGGTGCAGAGACCCAGTACTTC.

Here the CDR3 DNA reads TGTGCCAGCAGCGCTTTCGCGGCTAGCGGGAGCAATGAGCAGTTCTTC. This sequence encodes CASSAFAASGSNEQFF. V usage is TRBV5-4 and J usage is TRBJ2-1; 10 bases are shared with TRBD2. There are 16 residues in the CDR3. The germline gives CDR1 SGHNT, CDR2 YYREEE (reference sequence). Trimming cost V 4 bases and J 6 bases; bases outside gene matches: 10.

V usage is TRBV27 and J usage is TRBJ2-1; 10 bases map to TRBD1. Germline trimming cut 7 bases from V and 2 bases from J; bases unmatched to any gene: 5. This CDR3 is 15 amino acids long. Per the germline V gene, CDR1 is MNHEY and CDR2 is SMNVEV (reference sequence). The CDR3, as DNA: TGTGCCAGCAACCCCGGGACAGGGGCCTACAATGAGCAGTTCTTC. Its translation is CASNPGTGAYNEQFF.

V gene TRBV21-1 combines with J gene TRBJ1-1; the DNA was not compared with TRBD1, the D call given in the table. TRBV21-1 corresponds to a pseudogene. This CDR3 has 14 residues. CDR3 nucleotides: TGTGCCAGCAGATTTAACAGGAGGAACACTGAAGCTTTCTTT. As protein: CASRFNRRNTEAFF.

As to this clone: Other DNA sequences in the sample encode the same CDR3. The chain couples TRBV15 to TRBJ2-5; 7 bases match TRBD1. V lost 2 bases to trimming and J lost 2 bases; unmatched junction nucleotides: 5. Germline V CDR1 and CDR2: LNHNV, YYDKDF (reference sequence). This CDR3 spans 15 amino acids. The CDR3 DNA sequence: TGTGCCACCAGCAGACGGGGACAGTCTCAAGAGACCCAGTACTTC. This encodes CATSRRGQSQETQYF.

This chain uses TRBV2 with TRBJ1-2, with D hard to call. V shed 10 bases and J shed 0 bases, with 15 bases lying between them. The CDR3 contains 14 residues. CDR1 and CDR2 from the germline V gene are SNHLY and FYNNEI. CDR3 sequence reads: CANQALTTNYGYTF. For the CDR3, the DNA is TGTGCCAACCAAGCGCTTACTACTAACTATGGCTACACCTTC.

V gene TRBV7-9 combines with J gene TRBJ1-2, with D tentatively TRBD1 (5 bases). The CDR3 runs 13 residues. Germline CDR1 SEHNR, CDR2 FQNEAQ (reference sequence). Trimming took off 5 bases at V and 4 bases at J, with 11 bases between the two ends. Here the CDR3 reads CASSQGVLYGYTF. As DNA, the CDR3 is TGTGCCAGCAGCCAGGGTGTCCTCTATGGCTACACCTTC.

The rearrangement links TRBV6-5 to TRBJ1-2; 10 bases are a match to TRBD1. The ends lost 4 bases at V and 3 bases at J; junction bases unmatched: 2. The CDR3 length is 14 residues. The germline V gene has CDR1 MNHEY and CDR2 SVGAGI. The CDR3 nucleotides read TGTGCCAGCAGTTTCGGACAGGGGGACTATGGCTACACCTTC. Translation gives CASSFGQGDYGYTF.

The J gene is TRBJ2-2, the V gene TRBV3-1 (or the pseudogene TRBV3-2); TRBD1 is a possible D gene (5 bases). The V gene lost 4 bases and the J gene lost 1 base, with 13 bases spanning the gap. This CDR3 spans 16 amino acids. From germline, CDR1 is LGHDT and CDR2 YNNKEL (reference sequence). As DNA, the CDR3 is TGTGCCAGCAGCCCAAAAACAGGATTGAACACCGGGGAGCTGTTTTTT. This sequence encodes CASSPKTGLNTGELFF.

CDR3 DNA: TGTGCCAGCAGTTTGGGTTCGGGGTCTACTAGCACAGATACGCAGTATTTT. This gives the protein CASSLGSGSTSTDTQYF. The chain joins TRBV28 to TRBJ2-3, with a tentative D call TRBD2 (5 bases). CDR1 and CDR2 (germline): MDHEN, SYDVKM. V was cut by 3 bases and J by 0 bases, with 16 bases left in between. The CDR3 length is 17 residues.

The gene calls are TRBV28 and TRBJ1-5; 8 bases are shared with TRBD1. In germline, CDR1 is MDHEN, CDR2 SYDVKM. Unmatched junction bases numbered 9, after V lost 4 bases and J lost 7 bases. The CDR3 has 15 residues. CDR3 DNA: TGTGCCAGCAGTTGGGACAGGAGACCCGGCCAGCCCCAGCATTTT. Translating gives CASSWDRRPGQPQHF.

This chain's CDR3 is CASSPVPGGGYTF. The CDR3 DNA sequence: TGCGCCAGCAGCCCGGTCCCGGGGGGTGGCTACACCTTC. The chain links TRBV5-1 to TRBJ1-2; weak D call: TRBD1 (5 bases). The germline V gene encodes CDR1 SGHRS and CDR2 YFSETQ. The CDR3 covers 13 residues. Between the trimmed V and J ends, which lost 4 bases and 7 bases, there was a span of 14 bases.